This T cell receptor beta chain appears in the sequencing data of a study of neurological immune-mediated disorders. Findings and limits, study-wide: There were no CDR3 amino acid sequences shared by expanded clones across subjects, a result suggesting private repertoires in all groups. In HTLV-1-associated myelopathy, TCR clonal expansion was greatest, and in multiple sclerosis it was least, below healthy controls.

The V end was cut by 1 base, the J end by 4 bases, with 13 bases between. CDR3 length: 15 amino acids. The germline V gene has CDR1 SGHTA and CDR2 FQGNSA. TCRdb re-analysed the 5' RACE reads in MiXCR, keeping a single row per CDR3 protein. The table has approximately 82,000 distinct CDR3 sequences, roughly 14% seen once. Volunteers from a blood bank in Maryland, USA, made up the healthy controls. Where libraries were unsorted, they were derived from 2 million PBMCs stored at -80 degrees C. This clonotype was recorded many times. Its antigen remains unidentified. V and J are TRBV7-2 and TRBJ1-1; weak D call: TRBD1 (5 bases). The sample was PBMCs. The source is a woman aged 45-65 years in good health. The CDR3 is CASSLVGVKGTEAFF. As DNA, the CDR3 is TGTGCCAGCAGCTTAGTGGGGGTAAAGGGCACTGAAGCTTTCTTT.